This paragraph reports one T cell receptor (beta chain). The sample belongs to a study of identifying expanded T cells in peripheral blood. Collection occurred without any documented infections or immune events in donors. TCRdb keeps only in-frame clones here, not all; method: immunoSEQ multiplex PCR. The data show under 150,000 clones, with more than 75% seen just once and approximately 3% held by the top ten. This clonotype originated in a person aged 18 to 70 in good health. Sequences were obtained from blood.

The CDR3 here is CASSLPQNTEAFF. The CDR3 DNA reads as TGTGCCAGCAGCTTGCCCCAGAACACTGAAGCTTTCTTT. The V gene is TRBV7-9, the J gene TRBJ1-1; D not resolved. V lost 3 bases, J lost 1 base, and 6 bases lay in between. This CDR3 comprises 13 residues. Germline-derived CDR1 and CDR2 are SEHNR and FQNEAQ (reference sequence).